This T cell receptor (beta chain) is from a study of T-cell memory formation after mild COVID-19. Findings of the study overall: Contracting CD8+ clones were enriched in EMRA, CD4+ mainly in CM and EM. Later expanders leaned CD4+, whereas day 15 to 85 contracting clones were balanced CD4/CD8. Day 37-peaking second-wave clones had unconfirmed SARS-CoV-2 specificity.

This clonotype showed up many times. What it binds is unknown. Trimming took off 4 bases at V and 8 bases at J, with 14 bases between the two ends. This CDR3 is 13 amino acids long. The authors produced TCR alpha and TCR beta cDNA libraries with sample barcodes and UMIs by 5'RACE using constant-segment primers. Via MiXCR, TCRdb re-called the 5' RACE reads, giving one row per CDR3 protein. The data hold 14,000 to 15,000 distinct CDR3 sequences, with about a fifth observed a single time. Source material: PBMCs or a T cell subset sorted from them (not recorded which). The origin of this receptor is a man younger than 30 who had mild COVID-19 (a few samples of this study predate the infection). Cell type and time point are not known. The chain has TRBV12-3 or TRBV12-4 and TRBJ1-2; tentative D call: TRBD1 (6 bases). The CDR3 DNA is TGTGCCAGCAGTTCCCTAGGGGGGTTGGGCTACACCTTC. Its protein product is CASSSLGGLGYTF.